A selection of T cell receptor beta chains follows, all from one sample in a study of T cell clones after liver transplantation. TCRdb keeps only in-frame clones here, not all; method: immunoSEQ multiplex PCR. The table records about 75,000 clones, about 85% of them present only once. The sequences come from CD4+ T cells from blood, collected 48 months after liver transplant. The receptors originated from a human patient who received a liver transplant. The graft donor may account for some of the T cells. Each CDR3 is given with its conserved first and last residue. The order of the fields is D gene, V gene, clone size, J gene, CDR3 DNA, CDR3 protein. D genes are given only for firm matches. Clone size appears in some rows only: once, few, many, or a class for an expanded clone.

d_call: TRBD1; v_call: TRBV7-9; clone_size: NA; j_call: TRBJ1-4; cdr3_nt: TGTGCCAGCAGCTCAAGACAGGGCGACGAAAAACTGTTTTTT; cdr3_aa: CASSSRQGDEKLFF
d_call: NA; v_call: TRBV4-3; clone_size: few; j_call: TRBJ2-5; cdr3_nt: TGCGCCAGCAGCCAAGCTTGGACAGAGACCCAGTACTTC; cdr3_aa: CASSQAWTETQYF
d_call: NA; v_call: TRBV5-6; clone_size: NA; j_call: TRBJ1-1; cdr3_nt: TGTGCCAGCAGCTTGGCCGGGCGGGGTATGAACACTGAAGCTTTCTTT; cdr3_aa: CASSLAGRGMNTEAFF
d_call: NA; v_call: TRBV28; clone_size: NA; j_call: TRBJ1-5; cdr3_nt: TGTGCCAGCAGTCCCGCCCCATTGGGGCAGCCCCAGCATTTT; cdr3_aa: CASSPAPLGQPQHF
d_call: NA; v_call: TRBV7-2; clone_size: once; j_call: TRBJ2-3; cdr3_nt: TGTGCCAGCAGCCCGGAGGGCGCCACAGATACGCAGTATTTT; cdr3_aa: CASSPEGATDTQYF
d_call: TRBD1; v_call: TRBV7-9; clone_size: once; j_call: TRBJ2-3; cdr3_nt: TGTGCCAGCAGCTTACTTAGACAGGGGGTAGATACGCAGTATTTT; cdr3_aa: CASSLLRQGVDTQYF
d_call: NA; v_call: TRBV5-5; clone_size: NA; j_call: TRBJ2-1; cdr3_nt: TGTGCCAGCAGCTTGCTAGCGCGGAATGAGCAGTTCTTC; cdr3_aa: CASSLLARNEQFF
d_call: TRBD2; v_call: TRBV6-5; clone_size: NA; j_call: TRBJ2-7; cdr3_nt: TGTGCCAGCAGTAGCGGGGGGAATGCGTACGAGCAGTACTTC; cdr3_aa: CASSSGGNAYEQYF
d_call: NA; v_call: TRBV30; clone_size: NA; j_call: TRBJ1-5; cdr3_nt: TGTGCCTGGAGTGTACGGATTGGGGCGGGTCAGCCCCAGCATTTT; cdr3_aa: CAWSVRIGAGQPQHF
d_call: TRBD1; v_call: TRBV23-1; clone_size: NA; j_call: TRBJ1-3; cdr3_nt: TGCGCCAGCAGTCATCCCGGGACAGGGGATGAGGGAGGAAACACCATATATTTT; cdr3_aa: CASSHPGTGDEGGNTIYF
d_call: NA; v_call: TRBV6-5; clone_size: once; j_call: TRBJ1-5; cdr3_nt: TGTGCCGCGTGGGGGAAAGGGAGGCCCCAGCATTTT; cdr3_aa: CAAWGKGRPQHF
d_call: NA; v_call: TRBV6-5; clone_size: NA; j_call: TRBJ2-7; cdr3_nt: TGTGCCAGCCGAAGCAGGGGCTCCTACGAGCAGTACTTC; cdr3_aa: CASRSRGSYEQYF
d_call: TRBD2; v_call: TRBV5-4; clone_size: NA; j_call: TRBJ2-2; cdr3_nt: TGTGCCAGCAGCTCTCTCAGCGGGGGCCATTCCGGGGAGCTGTTTTTT; cdr3_aa: CASSSLSGGHSGELFF
d_call: TRBD1; v_call: TRBV5-5; clone_size: NA; j_call: TRBJ1-2; cdr3_nt: TGTGCCAGCAGCGGGCCTGGGACAGCCTCTAACTATGGCTACACCTTC; cdr3_aa: CASSGPGTASNYGYTF
d_call: NA; v_call: TRBV2; clone_size: once; j_call: TRBJ2-3; cdr3_nt: TGTGCCAGCAGGGACAGTCAAGCTATCACAGATACGCAGTATTTT; cdr3_aa: CASRDSQAITDTQYF
d_call: TRBD1; v_call: TRBV6-5; clone_size: once; j_call: TRBJ2-7; cdr3_nt: TGTGCCAGCAGGAAACAAGGGACAGGGGACGACGAGCAGTACTTC; cdr3_aa: CASRKQGTGDDEQYF
d_call: NA; v_call: TRBV28; clone_size: NA; j_call: TRBJ2-7; cdr3_nt: TGTGCCAGCAGCCAAGCGGGACAGGTCGTCCACGAGCAGTACTTC; cdr3_aa: CASSQAGQVVHEQYF
d_call: NA; v_call: TRBV18; clone_size: NA; j_call: TRBJ2-5; cdr3_nt: TGTGCCAGCTCCGACCGGGAGACCCAGTACTTC; cdr3_aa: CASSDRETQYF
d_call: NA; v_call: TRBV5-6; clone_size: NA; j_call: TRBJ2-5; cdr3_nt: TGTGCCAGCAGCTTGGGATCCCTGGAGACAGGAAAAGAGACCCAGTACTTC; cdr3_aa: CASSLGSLETGKETQYF
d_call: NA; v_call: TRBV19; clone_size: NA; j_call: TRBJ2-5; cdr3_nt: TGTGCCAGTAGTGAGGGGGGCGGAGAGACCCAGTACTTC; cdr3_aa: CASSEGGGETQYF
d_call: TRBD2; v_call: TRBV30; clone_size: NA; j_call: TRBJ2-2; cdr3_nt: TGTGCCCGGGGGGGACTAGCATACACCGGGGAGCTGTTTTTT; cdr3_aa: CARGGLAYTGELFF
d_call: TRBD1; v_call: TRBV4-2; clone_size: NA; j_call: TRBJ2-7; cdr3_nt: TGTGCCAGCAGCCAAGCGGGACAGGGTCACTACGAGCAGTACTTC; cdr3_aa: CASSQAGQGHYEQYF
d_call: TRBD1; v_call: TRBV5-1; clone_size: few; j_call: TRBJ1-2; cdr3_nt: TGCGCCAGCAGCTTGGACAGGGGCTATGGCTACACCTTC; cdr3_aa: CASSLDRGYGYTF
d_call: NA; v_call: TRBV5-4; clone_size: NA; j_call: TRBJ2-1; cdr3_nt: TGTGCCAGCAGCTTGGAGGTCGGGAGAGGAAATGAGCAGTTCTTC; cdr3_aa: CASSLEVGRGNEQFF
d_call: NA; v_call: TRBV11-1; clone_size: NA; j_call: TRBJ2-7; cdr3_nt: TGTGCCAGCAGCTTGGGACCGTCGGCCGAGCAGTACTTC; cdr3_aa: CASSLGPSAEQYF